These 15 T cell receptor beta chains originate from one sample sequenced in a study of OX40 agonist ivuxolimab in advanced cancers. TCRdb's copy holds only in-frame clones and misses some; the assay was immunoSEQ multiplex PCR. The table records 75,000 to 80,000 clones, approximately 86% of them present only once. The input for sequencing was CD4+ or CD8+ T cells sorted from blood, taken in a trial of the OX40 agonist ivuxolimab. Source of these receptors: an adult with an advanced solid tumor such as melanoma, head and neck, liver or kidney cancer.

V is TRBV5-1 and J is TRBJ1-1, with 7 bases aligning to TRBD1. Trimming at V came to 4 bases and at J to 8 bases, leaving 11 bases not matched to a gene. The CDR3 consists of 14 residues. Germline CDR1 SGHRS, CDR2 YFSETQ. DNA of the CDR3: TGCGCCAGCAGCACCGGACAGGAAAGTTCCGAAGCTTTCTTT. Amino acids: CASSTGQESSEAFF.

The rearrangement links TRBV29-1 to TRBJ2-5, with 9 nucleotides matching TRBD2. This CDR3 contains 15 residues. Germline CDR1 SQVTM, CDR2 ANQGSEA. With V trimmed by 3 bases and J by 5 bases, 10 bases remained unmatched. This CDR3 is CSVDLSGGPGETQYF. The DNA for the CDR3 is TGCAGCGTTGATCTAAGCGGGGGGCCTGGGGAGACCCAGTACTTC.

The chain couples TRBV7-9 to TRBJ1-1, with 9 bases identical to TRBD1. Germline CDR1 reads SEHNR; CDR2 reads FQNEAQ (reference sequence). After removal of 4 bases from V and 4 bases from J, the junction contained 10 bases not matched to a gene. The CDR3 totals 16 residues. CDR3 in DNA: TGTGCCAGCAGCTCGGACAGGGGAGGCGGTTTCACTGAAGCTTTCTTT. Translation gives CASSSDRGGGFTEAFF.

The table lists this clone with a few counts. The V call is TRBV7-2, the J call TRBJ1-4, with unresolved D. Germline CDR1 is SGHTA and CDR2 is FQGNSA. The CDR3 extends over 15 amino acids. V lost 4 bases and J 0 bases, leaving 9 bases between the germline ends. CDR3 DNA sequence: TGTGCCAGCAGCTCCGGACGTTCAACTAATGAAAAACTGTTTTTT. Encoded protein: CASSSGRSTNEKLFF.

The gene calls are TRBV19 and TRBJ2-1; 7 bases are shared with TRBD2. The CDR3 covers 14 residues. V shed 6 bases, J shed 8 bases, and the junction held 10 bases outside the gene matches. Germline V lookup: CDR1 LNHDA, CDR2 SQIVND (reference sequence). The CDR3, as DNA: TGTGCCAGTAGGCTGGCGGGAGTTCGGGATGAGCAGTTCTTC. Translated, it gives CASRLAGVRDEQFF.

DNA of the CDR3: TGTGCCAGCAGCTTAAGACAGGACGGAGATACGCAGTATTTT. Translated: CASSLRQDGDTQYF. The chain uses TRBV7-3 and TRBJ2-3; D may be TRBD1 (6 bases). CDR3 length equals 14 residues. The germline V gene has CDR1 SGHTA and CDR2 FQGTGA. V dropped 1 base and J dropped 5 bases, with 10 bases sitting between them.

J is TRBJ2-7 and V is TRBV28; no firm D call. Germline loops: CDR1 MDHEN, CDR2 SYDVKM. The CDR3 has 13 residues. Between the trimmed V and J ends, which lost 3 bases and 6 bases, there was a span of 12 bases. The CDR3 protein is CASSFRVSGEQYF. CDR3 bases: TGTGCCAGCAGTTTCCGGGTCTCGGGCGAGCAGTACTTC. The whole variable domain, remainder taken from reference TRBV28 and TRBJ2-7, is DVKVTQSSRYLVKRTGEKVFLECVQDMDHENMFWYRQDPGLGLRLIYFSYDVKMKEKGDIPEGYSVSREKKERFSLILESASTNQTSMYLCASSFRVSGEQYFGPGTRLTVT.

The chain's CDR3 is CASSQGANYGYTF. CDR3 DNA sequence: TGTGCCAGCAGTCAGGGCGCTAACTATGGCTACACCTTC. The V call is TRBV14, the J call TRBJ1-2; maybe TRBD1 (5 bases). Trimming pared 6 bases from V and 0 bases from J, leaving 8 bases between. This CDR3 has 13 residues. Germline values: CDR1 SGHDN, CDR2 FVKESK.

The chain carries TRBV7-8 and TRBJ2-1; 7 positions match TRBD1. V shed 4 bases and J 2 bases; nucleotides not matched to a gene: 5. CDR1 SGHVS and CDR2 FQNEAQ come from the germline V gene. This CDR3 region has 15 residues. CDR3 DNA: TGTGCCAGCAGCTATACAGGGGCAACCTACAATGAGCAGTTCTTC. It encodes CASSYTGATYNEQFF. Together with reference TRBV7-8 and TRBJ2-1, the CDR3 gives the full variable domain: GAGVSQSPRYKVAKRGQDVALRCDPISGHVSLFWYQQALGQGPEFLTYFQNEAQLDKSGLPSDRFFAERPEGSVSTLKIQRTQQEDSAVYLCASSYTGATYNEQFFGPGTRLTVL.

The V and J genes are TRBV4-2 and TRBJ1-2, with D hard to call. Trimming took 2 bases from V and 7 from J, leaving 11 bases between them. Germline loops: CDR1 LGHNA, CDR2 YNFKEQ. The CDR3 totals 13 residues. Here the CDR3 reads CASSQSGNTGYTF. The CDR3 DNA is TGTGCCAGCAGCCAAAGTGGCAATACTGGCTACACCTTC.

The chain carries TRBV18 and TRBJ1-1, with unresolved D. The V gene lost 3 bases and the J gene lost 6 bases, with 8 bases spanning the gap. Per the germline V gene, CDR1 is KGHSH and CDR2 is LQKENI. The CDR3 totals 12 residues. The CDR3 DNA sequence: TGTGCCAGCTCACCGAACTGGGCTGAAGCTTTCTTT. Protein product: CASSPNWAEAFF.

V usage is TRBV6-5 and J usage is TRBJ1-1, with no clear D. V was pared by 5 bases and J by 0 bases, with 10 bases between. The CDR3 runs 14 residues. Germline V lookup: CDR1 MNHEY, CDR2 SVGAGI. The CDR3 DNA is TGTGCCAGCAGTCCACCGGGCGTGAACACTGAAGCTTTCTTT. This gives the protein CASSPPGVNTEAFF.

The rearrangement uses TRBV6-6 and TRBJ1-1, with 7 bases fitting TRBD1. The V gene's germline CDR1 is MNHNY and CDR2 SVGAGI (reference sequence). The CDR3 length is 15 residues. J was trimmed by 3 bases and V by 4 bases; bases with no gene match: 8. CDR3 protein: CASSWRQGTDTEAFF. The CDR3 DNA is TGTGCCAGCAGTTGGAGACAGGGAACGGACACTGAAGCTTTCTTT.

A single count supports this clone. The chain carries TRBV6-6 and TRBJ2-3; the D is unclear. The CDR3 has 13 residues. Germline assignment: CDR1 MNHNY and CDR2 SVGAGI (reference sequence). The germline V and J ends were trimmed by 2 bases and 2 bases, with 5 bases remaining between them. CDR3: CASSYRVTDTQYF. As DNA, the CDR3 is TGTGCCAGCAGTTACAGGGTCACAGATACGCAGTATTTT.

The CDR3 region is CASSLKTRVPLDTQYF. CDR3 DNA sequence: TGTGCCAGCAGCTTGAAGACTAGAGTCCCTTTAGATACGCAGTATTTT. The gene calls are TRBV13 and TRBJ2-3, with a possible D match to TRBD2 (6 bases). The CDR3 is made up of 16 amino acids. Trimming removed 3 bases from V and 5 bases from J, with 18 bases in between. Per germline, CDR1 PRHDT and CDR2 FYEKMQ (reference sequence).